Listed below are T cell receptor beta chains from one sample, sequenced in a study of T cell repertoires in cytomegalovirus infection. TCRdb re-called the reads with MiXCR, one entry per CDR3 protein. The sample shows about 530,000 distinct CDR3 sequences, about 26% of them seen only once. Sequencing was performed on PBMCs. These receptors all stem from a human donor in good health (CMV status not recorded). Some clones in this sample may be carry-over from other donors' samples. Both conserved end residues are part of each CDR3. D genes are given only for firm matches. Clone size is given for some rows only: seen once, a few or many times, or a class if the clone is expanded.

V: TRBV19
D: -
J: TRBJ1-5
size: many
CDR3: CASSTGSMAPNQPQHF
DNA: TGTGCCAGTAGTACAGGGAGTATGGCCCCGAATCAGCCCCAGCATTTT

V: TRBV29-1
D: TRBD2
J: TRBJ2-1
size: -
CDR3: CSVTALTSGRAEYEQFF
DNA: TGCAGCGTCACTGCGTTAACTAGCGGGAGGGCCGAATATGAGCAGTTCTTC

V: TRBV12-3/TRBV12-4
D: -
J: TRBJ1-1
size: many
CDR3: CASSFWGNTEAFF
DNA: TGTGCCAGCAGTTTTTGGGGGAACACTGAAGCTTTCTTT

V: TRBV7-6
D: -
J: TRBJ2-1
size: -
CDR3: CASSSSNREEQFF
DNA: TGTGCCAGCAGCTCATCAAACCGGGAGGAGCAGTTCTTC

V: TRBV7-2
D: -
J: TRBJ1-4
size: many
CDR3: CASSLGWAGELFF
DNA: TGTGCCAGCAGCTTAGGGTGGGCAGGGGAACTGTTTTTT

V: TRBV10-3
D: TRBD1
J: TRBJ1-5
size: -
CDR3: CAISESAGGKPQHF
DNA: TGTGCCATCAGTGAGTCGGCAGGGGGAAAGCCCCAGCATTTT

V: TRBV19
D: -
J: TRBJ2-2
size: -
CDR3: CASMEETGELFF
DNA: TGTGCCAGTATGGAAGAAACCGGGGAGCTGTTTTTT

V: TRBV28
D: TRBD2
J: TRBJ2-7
size: few
CDR3: CASSPALRGNEQYF
DNA: TGTGCCAGCAGTCCCGCCCTGCGGGGGAACGAGCAGTACTTC

V: TRBV2
D: -
J: TRBJ2-3
size: -
CDR3: CASRTGTGTDTQYF
DNA: TGTGCCAGCAGAACCGGGACCGGCACAGATACGCAGTATTTT

V: TRBV6-2/TRBV6-3
D: -
J: TRBJ2-5
size: -
CDR3: CASSYSRLETQYF
DNA: TGTGCCAGCAGTTACAGTAGATTAGAGACCCAGTACTTC

V: TRBV12-3/TRBV12-4
D: -
J: TRBJ2-3
size: few
CDR3: CASSLGWQGRDTQYF
DNA: TGTGCCAGCAGTTTGGGTTGGCAGGGGCGGGATACGCAGTATTTT

V: TRBV7-8
D: TRBD2
J: TRBJ2-7
size: few
CDR3: CASTKREGTYEQYF
DNA: TGTGCCAGCACCAAGCGGGAAGGCACCTACGAGCAGTACTTC

V: TRBV5-1
D: -
J: TRBJ1-2
size: few
CDR3: CASSFPGAPYGYTF
DNA: TGCGCCAGCAGCTTCCCCGGGGCGCCCTATGGCTACACCTTC

V: TRBV29-1
D: -
J: TRBJ2-5
size: -
CDR3: CSAERPGGGETQYF
DNA: TGCAGCGCCGAAAGGCCGGGGGGCGGGGAGACCCAGTACTTC

V: TRBV6-2/TRBV6-3
D: TRBD1
J: TRBJ2-7
size: -
CDR3: CASIRQGAVHEQYF
DNA: TGTGCCAGCATTCGACAGGGGGCTGTCCACGAGCAGTACTTC

V: TRBV30
D: -
J: TRBJ2-1
size: -
CDR3: CAWTPSPPSATYNEQFF
DNA: TGTGCCTGGACACCTTCCCCTCCCAGCGCGACCTACAATGAGCAGTTCTTC

V: TRBV7-2
D: TRBD1
J: TRBJ1-4
size: -
CDR3: CASSLRGQGSWEKLFF
DNA: TGTGCCAGCAGCTTAAGGGGACAGGGATCATGGGAAAAACTGTTTTTT

V: TRBV4-3
D: -
J: TRBJ2-3
size: -
CDR3: CASSQDRKTEGADTQYF
DNA: TGCGCCAGCAGCCAAGACAGGAAGACAGAAGGGGCAGATACGCAGTATTTT

V: TRBV18
D: TRBD1
J: TRBJ1-6
size: few
CDR3: CASSPGQGSPLHF
DNA: TGTGCCAGCTCACCGGGACAGGGTTCACCCCTCCACTTT

V: TRBV7-2
D: TRBD1
J: TRBJ2-2
size: many
CDR3: CASSPGQGATGELFF
DNA: TGTGCCAGCAGCCCGGGACAGGGGGCCACCGGGGAGCTGTTTTTT

V: TRBV19
D: -
J: TRBJ2-7
size: -
CDR3: CASSIGLTATYEQYF
DNA: TGTGCCAGTAGTATAGGACTGACAGCAACCTACGAGCAGTACTTC

V: TRBV12-3/TRBV12-4
D: -
J: TRBJ2-6
size: -
CDR3: CASSAVSSGANVLTF
DNA: TGTGCCAGCAGTGCAGTTAGCTCTGGGGCCAACGTCCTGACTTTC

V: TRBV6-2/TRBV6-3
D: -
J: TRBJ1-1
size: -
CDR3: CASSYALPNTEAFF
DNA: TGTGCCAGCAGTTACGCACTGCCGAACACTGAAGCTTTCTTT

V: TRBV6-2/TRBV6-3
D: -
J: TRBJ1-5
size: few
CDR3: CASSSWSTTPNQPQHF
DNA: TGTGCCAGCAGCTCATGGTCTACAACCCCCAATCAGCCCCAGCATTTT

V: TRBV27
D: -
J: TRBJ2-7
size: few
CDR3: CASSLYPTGRVYEQYF
DNA: TGTGCCAGCAGTTTATACCCGACAGGGAGGGTTTACGAGCAGTACTTC

V: TRBV5-1
D: TRBD2
J: TRBJ2-3
size: -
CDR3: CASSLRSPGLAPDTQYF
DNA: TGCGCCAGCAGCTTGCGGTCTCCGGGACTAGCCCCAGATACGCAGTATTTT

V: TRBV19
D: -
J: TRBJ2-5
size: -
CDR3: CASNTGTLRGTQYF
DNA: TGTGCCAGTAACACCGGGACCCTCCGAGGGACCCAGTACTTC

V: TRBV4-1
D: TRBD2
J: TRBJ2-1
size: many
CDR3: CASRNLAGVGYNEQFF
DNA: TGCGCCAGCAGAAATTTAGCGGGAGTTGGCTACAATGAGCAGTTCTTC

V: TRBV28
D: -
J: TRBJ1-4
size: -
CDR3: CASSLVRPVTNEKLFF
DNA: TGTGCCAGCAGCCTCGTTAGACCGGTAACTAATGAAAAACTGTTTTTT

V: TRBV28
D: TRBD1
J: TRBJ2-3
size: few
CDR3: CASSGTGADTQYF
DNA: TGTGCCAGCAGTGGGACAGGGGCGGATACGCAGTATTTT

V: TRBV11-2
D: TRBD2
J: TRBJ2-3
size: many
CDR3: CASSFGRREGADTQYF
DNA: TGTGCCAGCAGCTTTGGTCGGCGGGAGGGAGCAGATACGCAGTATTTT

V: TRBV28
D: -
J: TRBJ1-5
size: -
CDR3: CASTVLHNQPQHF
DNA: TGTGCCAGCACGGTACTGCACAATCAGCCCCAGCATTTT

V: TRBV12-3/TRBV12-4
D: -
J: TRBJ1-5
size: -
CDR3: CASTRQVGGPQHF
DNA: TGTGCCAGCACCCGACAGGTGGGTGGGCCCCAGCATTTT

V: TRBV7-2
D: -
J: TRBJ2-3
size: -
CDR3: CASASADTQYF
DNA: TGTGCCAGCGCCAGCGCAGATACGCAGTATTTT

V: TRBV5-4
D: -
J: TRBJ1-6
size: -
CDR3: CASTELGQYNSPLHF
DNA: TGTGCCAGCACCGAACTCGGACAGTATAATTCACCCCTCCACTTT

V: TRBV29-1
D: -
J: TRBJ1-1
size: -
CDR3: CSVECPNKGPIYTEAFF
DNA: TGCAGCGTTGAATGCCCGAACAAAGGGCCAATATACACTGAAGCTTTCTTT

V: TRBV7-2
D: -
J: TRBJ2-2
size: many
CDR3: CASSPTGTYRTSGELFF
DNA: TGTGCCAGCAGCCCTACCGGGACATATAGGACCAGCGGGGAGCTGTTTTTT

V: TRBV29-1
D: TRBD2
J: TRBJ2-2
size: -
CDR3: CSVVTSGRANTGELFF
DNA: TGCAGCGTCGTGACTAGCGGGAGAGCGAACACCGGGGAGCTGTTTTTT

V: TRBV27
D: -
J: TRBJ2-1
size: few
CDR3: CASSPPGGGGGNEQFF
DNA: TGTGCCAGCAGTCCCCCGGGGGGCGGGGGAGGGAATGAGCAGTTCTTC

V: TRBV12-5
D: -
J: TRBJ1-2
size: many
CDR3: CASGLGKLTGNPNNGYTF
DNA: TGTGCTAGTGGTTTGGGAAAACTGACCGGGAATCCAAACAATGGCTACACCTTC

V: TRBV6-2/TRBV6-3
D: -
J: TRBJ2-1
size: -
CDR3: CASSSHGQYNEQFF
DNA: TGTGCCAGCAGTTCACACGGACAGTACAATGAGCAGTTCTTC

V: TRBV15
D: TRBD1
J: TRBJ1-1
size: -
CDR3: CATSKLQGATTEAFF
DNA: TGTGCCACCAGCAAACTCCAGGGGGCTACCACTGAAGCTTTCTTT

V: TRBV28
D: -
J: TRBJ2-7
size: few
CDR3: CASSPALFHEQYF
DNA: TGTGCCAGCAGTCCGGCTTTATTTCACGAGCAGTACTTC

V: TRBV12-3/TRBV12-4
D: TRBD1
J: TRBJ1-5
size: -
CDR3: CTSSPDRGINQPQHF
DNA: TGTACCAGCAGTCCAGACAGGGGGATCAATCAGCCCCAGCATTTT

V: TRBV6-2/TRBV6-3
D: -
J: TRBJ2-3
size: -
CDR3: CASSPLPRERSDTQYF
DNA: TGTGCCAGCAGCCCCCTTCCCCGGGAACGGTCAGATACGCAGTATTTT

V: TRBV3-1
D: -
J: TRBJ1-1
size: -
CDR3: CASSQRKGLGDTEAFF
DNA: TGTGCCAGCAGCCAAAGAAAGGGGCTAGGGGACACTGAAGCTTTCTTT

V: TRBV25-1
D: -
J: TRBJ1-2
size: few
CDR3: CASSEWDDGDLYYGYTF
DNA: TGTGCCAGCAGTGAATGGGATGACGGGGACCTATACTATGGCTACACCTTC

V: TRBV7-2
D: -
J: TRBJ2-1
size: few
CDR3: CASSPLSNEQFF
DNA: TGTGCCAGCAGCCCGCTTAGCAATGAGCAGTTCTTC

V: TRBV13
D: TRBD2
J: TRBJ2-5
size: few
CDR3: CASSLEGGRAWETQYF
DNA: TGTGCCAGCAGCTTAGAAGGCGGGAGGGCCTGGGAGACCCAGTACTTC

V: TRBV6-2/TRBV6-3
D: -
J: TRBJ2-1
size: -
CDR3: CASRDSGDNEQFF
DNA: TGTGCCAGCCGGGACTCAGGAGACAATGAGCAGTTCTTC

V: TRBV4-1
D: -
J: TRBJ1-2
size: -
CDR3: CASSQETVLYGYTF
DNA: TGCGCCAGCAGCCAAGAGACGGTACTCTATGGCTACACCTTC

V: TRBV7-9
D: -
J: TRBJ1-5
size: many
CDR3: CASSREGGQPQHF
DNA: TGTGCCAGCAGCCGAGAGGGTGGTCAGCCCCAGCATTTT

V: TRBV6-2/TRBV6-3
D: TRBD1
J: TRBJ2-2
size: -
CDR3: CASSQRQGDTGELFF
DNA: TGTGCCAGCAGTCAGAGGCAGGGGGACACCGGGGAGCTGTTTTTT

V: TRBV15
D: TRBD1
J: TRBJ2-3
size: -
CDR3: CATSRDGAFSGGSGDTQYF
DNA: TGTGCCACCAGCAGAGATGGGGCCTTCTCAGGGGGTTCGGGAGATACGCAGTATTTT

V: TRBV6-5
D: TRBD1
J: TRBJ2-1
size: few
CDR3: CASSYSTGYNEQFF
DNA: TGTGCCAGCAGTTACTCGACAGGGTACAATGAGCAGTTCTTC

V: TRBV7-2
D: -
J: TRBJ1-5
size: -
CDR3: CASSGRLDQPQHF
DNA: TGTGCCAGCAGCGGACGTCTAGATCAGCCCCAGCATTTT

V: TRBV30
D: -
J: TRBJ2-1
size: once
CDR3: CASTFPLFF
DNA: TGTGCCTCGACCTTCCCGCTGTTCTTC

V: TRBV19
D: -
J: TRBJ1-1
size: -
CDR3: CASTMGPREVGTEAFF
DNA: TGTGCCAGTACCATGGGGCCTCGCGAAGTTGGAACTGAAGCTTTCTTT

V: TRBV5-1
D: -
J: TRBJ2-1
size: few
CDR3: CASSHPPYNEQFF
DNA: TGCGCCAGCAGCCACCCCCCCTACAATGAGCAGTTCTTC